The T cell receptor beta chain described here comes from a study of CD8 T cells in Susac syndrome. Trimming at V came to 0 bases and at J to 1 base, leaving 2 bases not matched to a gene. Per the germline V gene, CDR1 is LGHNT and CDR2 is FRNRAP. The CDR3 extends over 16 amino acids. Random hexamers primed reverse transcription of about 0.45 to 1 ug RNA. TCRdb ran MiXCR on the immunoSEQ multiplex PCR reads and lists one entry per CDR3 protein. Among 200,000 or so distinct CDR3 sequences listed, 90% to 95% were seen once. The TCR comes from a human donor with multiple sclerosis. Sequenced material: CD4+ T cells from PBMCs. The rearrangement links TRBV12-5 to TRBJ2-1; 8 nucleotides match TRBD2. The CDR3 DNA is TGTGCTAGTGGTTTGGTTATAGCGGGGTCCTACAATGAGCAGTTCTTC. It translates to CASGLVIAGSYNEQFF.